This T cell receptor beta chain is from a study of cytomegalovirus exposure and HLA in healthy donors. Study-level information: There were approximately 80 million unique TCRs (from HLA-typed donors) in an early data release.

A word on this clone: Antigen unknown.

Each donor's status was that of a healthy bone marrow donor. Regarding the study as a whole: Later analysis indicated greater clonal expansion among HLA-associated TCR beta chains than among equally common other chains. Accurate HLA-A and HLA-B prediction from TCR beta sequences was reported for most subjects.

The PCR ran on 60 Vbeta and 13 Jbeta primers. Libraries were prepared by immunoSEQ multiplex PCR; TCRdb keeps only in-frame clonotypes and omits some of them. The sample has under 300,000 clones, about 66% seen once. The sequence was collected from a female donor in good health and CMV-seronegative. The sample was PBMCs.

CDR3 protein: CASSLPLDTTLLAEGSEQYF. The CDR3 nucleotides read TGCGCCAGCAGCTTACCTCTGGACACGACCTTACTAGCAGAGGGGAGCGAGCAGTACTTC. The rearrangement uses TRBV5-1 and TRBJ2-7; D may be TRBD2 (6 bases). The CDR3 loop spans 20 amino acids. CDR1 and CDR2 (germline): SGHRS, YFSETQ. Deletions cut 2 bases from V and 6 bases from J, with 33 bases between.